Below, 31 T cell receptor beta chains from the same sample are listed, as sequenced in a study of T-cell memory formation after mild COVID-19 (dated by TCRdb to the early 2020s). The method was 5' RACE. TCRdb names Illumina NovaSeq 6000 as the instrument used. TCRdb took the public reads, trimmed them with fastp at Q25, ran MiXCR for clone calling and kept in-frame beta chains. When rows share a CDR3 protein, they turn into one entry using the most common DNA and genes. The sample table holds fewer than 350,000 distinct CDR3 sequences, of which approximately 15% were seen once. Around 22% of the sample lies in the top ten. The sample was PBMCs or a T cell subset sorted from them (not recorded which). These receptors were obtained from a man aged 18 to 30 who had mild COVID-19 (a few samples of this study predate the infection). The sample titles of this study are shuffled in the database, so cell type and time point are left out; the donor was told from shared clones.

The chain couples TRBV10-3 to TRBJ2-5, with TRBD1 matching 9 bases. This CDR3 has 14 amino acids. The germline CDR1 and CDR2 sequences are ENHRY and SYGVKD. V was pared by 4 bases and J by 4 bases, with 4 bases of the junction left unmatched. CDR3 nucleotide sequence: TGTGCCATCAGTGGGACAGGGGATAGAGAGACCCAGTACTTC. As protein: CAISGTGDRETQYF.

This clonotype occurred a few times. V and J are TRBV4-3 and TRBJ1-6, with D possibly matching TRBD1 (6 bases). In germline, CDR1 is LGHNA, CDR2 YSLEER. Trimming shortened V by 1 base and J by 10 bases, and 14 bases separated the two germline ends. This CDR3 is built from 15 residues. Here the CDR3 reads CASSQVRGLGSPLHF. CDR3 nucleotide sequence: TGCGCCAGCAGCCAAGTGCGGGGGCTAGGGTCACCCCTCCACTTT.

Many counts were recorded for this clonotype. The rearrangement joins TRBV5-1 to TRBJ2-2; unclear D gene. The V and J ends lost 7 bases and 0 bases respectively, with 13 bases between them. Germline-derived CDR1 and CDR2 are SGHRS and YFSETQ. The CDR3 is 15 residues long. The CDR3 region is CASQNWAANTGELFF. CDR3 nucleotides: TGCGCCAGCCAAAACTGGGCAGCGAACACCGGGGAGCTGTTTTTT.

The V and J genes are TRBV5-1 and TRBJ2-7; unclear D gene. Trimming removed 0 bases at V and 3 bases at J, with 7 bases between. This CDR3 has 13 residues. CDR1 is SGHRS, CDR2 YFSETQ, per germline. CDR3 sequence reads: CASSLDQVYEQYF. The CDR3 DNA follows: TGCGCCAGCAGCTTGGACCAGGTCTACGAGCAGTACTTC.

This clonotype was found a few times. The chain carries TRBV4-3 and TRBJ1-2; D possibly corresponds to TRBD1 (5 bases). This CDR3 contains 15 residues. V was shortened by 0 bases and J by 3 bases, with 11 bases between the two germline ends. The germline CDR1 and CDR2 sequences are LGHNA and YSLEER. For the CDR3, the DNA is TGCGCCAGCAGCCAAGAAGAGGGGTCAGACTATGGCTACACCTTC. Translation: CASSQEEGSDYGYTF.

This clonotype was recorded many times. The V and J genes are TRBV4-3 and TRBJ2-2; D not certain. This CDR3 comprises 14 residues. CDR1 is LGHNA, CDR2 YSLEER, per germline. Between the trimmed V and J ends, which lost 0 bases and 6 bases, there was a span of 8 bases. The CDR3 loop is CASSQEKAPGELFF. In DNA, the CDR3 is TGCGCCAGCAGCCAAGAGAAGGCTCCCGGGGAGCTGTTTTTT.

The chain couples TRBV5-1 to TRBJ2-6, with a possible D match to TRBD2 (6 bases). V was cut by 4 bases and J by 4 bases, with 12 bases left in between. CDR1 is SGHRS, CDR2 YFSETQ, per germline. The CDR3 consists of 15 residues. The CDR3 is CASSRTGDGANVLTF. CDR3 DNA sequence: TGCGCCAGCAGCCGGACGGGGGACGGGGCCAACGTCCTGACTTTC.

The CDR3 reads CASGLVSRREQYF. In DNA form, the CDR3 reads TGTGCTAGTGGTTTGGTCTCCAGGCGCGAGCAGTACTTC. The chain has TRBV12-5 and TRBJ2-7; D gene unclear. V lost 0 bases and J lost 6, with 9 bases in between. This CDR3 contains 13 residues. In germline, CDR1 is LGHNT, CDR2 FRNRAP.

This chain links TRBV27 with TRBJ1-4; TRBD1 is a possible D gene (6 bases). V lost 3 bases and J lost 6, with 17 bases in between. There are 16 residues in the CDR3. Germline loops: CDR1 MNHEY, CDR2 SMNVEV (reference sequence). The CDR3 coding sequence is TGTGCCAGCAGTTTGCACAGAGGCAGGGGCGATGAAAAACTGTTTTTT. As protein: CASSLHRGRGDEKLFF.

This clonotype was observed a few times. The chain is built from TRBV4-3 and TRBJ2-6; D unresolved. The CDR3 is 16 residues long. CDR1 is LGHNA and CDR2 is YSLEER in the germline V gene. The V gene lost 0 bases and the J gene lost 0 bases, with 6 bases spanning the gap. The CDR3 spells CASSQDSVSGANVLTF. The DNA of the CDR3 is TGCGCCAGCAGCCAAGACTCGGTCTCTGGGGCCAACGTCCTGACTTTC.

This clonotype appeared a few times. The chain combines TRBV7-2 with TRBJ1-5; the match to TRBD1 covers 10 bases. The CDR3 runs 15 residues. V trimming: 7 bases; J trimming: 4 bases; junction bases outside the gene matches: 7. Germline CDR1 SGHTA, CDR2 FQGNSA. This CDR3 is CASISGTGVNQPQHF. Written as DNA, the CDR3 is TGTGCCAGCATCTCCGGGACAGGGGTGAATCAGCCCCAGCATTTT. Drawing the rest from reference TRBV7-2 and TRBJ1-5, the complete variable domain is GAGVSQSPSNKVTEKGKDVELRCDPISGHTALYWYRQSLGQGLEFLIYFQGNSAPDKSGLPSDRFSAERTGGSVSTLTIQRTQQEDSAVYLCASISGTGVNQPQHFGDGTRLSIL.

The genes are TRBV10-2 and TRBJ2-3, with D possibly matching TRBD2 (6 bases). In germline, CDR1 is WSHSY, CDR2 SAAADI. V lost 3 bases and J lost 1, with 17 bases in between. CDR3 length: 17 amino acids. DNA of the CDR3: TGCGCCAGCAGTGAAGAGACTAGGGCACCCCGCACAGATACGCAGTATTTT. Its protein is CASSEETRAPRTDTQYF.

The V and J genes are TRBV4-3 and TRBJ1-2; no clear D. The CDR3 is 12 amino acids. V shed 1 base and J shed 4 bases, with 4 bases lying between them. The V gene's germline CDR1 is LGHNA and CDR2 YSLEER. The CDR3 sequence is CASSQGIYGYTF. As DNA, the CDR3 is TGCGCCAGCAGCCAAGGGATCTATGGCTACACCTTC.

V usage is TRBV2 and J usage is TRBJ2-3, with 14 bases matching TRBD2. Germline V gives CDR1 SNHLY, CDR2 FYNNEI. J lost 1 base, V lost 4 bases, and 10 bases had no gene match. This CDR3 has 19 residues. CDR3 coding DNA: TGTGCCAGCAGTGGGGTCAGTGGGACTAGCGGGGGCCGCACAGATACGCAGTATTTT. Translating it yields CASSGVSGTSGGRTDTQYF.

This chain uses TRBV20-1 with TRBJ1-1, with TRBD1 matching 7 bases. Germline V lookup: CDR1 DFQATT, CDR2 SNEGSKA (reference sequence). The length of the CDR3 is 14 residues. Trimming removed 2 bases from V and 4 bases from J; junction bases left unmatched: 7. CDR3 nucleotide sequence: TGCAGTGCTAGAAAACAGGGGAGAATCACTGAAGCTTTCTTT. This gives the protein CSARKQGRITEAFF.

This clonotype was observed many times. V and J are TRBV6-2 or TRBV6-3 and TRBJ2-3; D perhaps matches TRBD2 (7 bases). The V and J ends lost 6 bases and 3 bases respectively, with 19 bases between them. CDR3 length: 16 residues. The germline gives CDR1 MNHEY, CDR2 SVGEGT. This CDR3 reads CASSHFRGATTDTQYF. The CDR3 coding sequence is TGTGCCAGCAGCCATTTTCGGGGGGCCACGACAGATACGCAGTATTTT.

This clonotype appeared a few times. The V call is TRBV2, the J call TRBJ1-1; D gene unclear. V was shortened by 6 bases and J by 3 bases, with 14 bases between the two germline ends. Germline-derived CDR1 and CDR2 are SNHLY and FYNNEI. The CDR3 covers 14 residues. The CDR3 nucleotides read TGTGCCAGCAGCCCACAGTTACGGGACACTGAAGCTTTCTTT. Amino acids: CASSPQLRDTEAFF.

This clonotype was seen more than once but under ten times. The rearrangement links TRBV7-9 to TRBJ1-2; possibly TRBD1 for D (6 bases). Trimming took off 4 bases at V and 4 bases at J, with 13 bases between the two ends. This CDR3 contains 14 residues. Germline V gene data show CDR1 as SEHNR and CDR2 as FQNEAQ (reference sequence). In DNA, the CDR3 is TGTGCCAGCAGCTGGATGGGGGGCAGCTATGGCTACACCTTC. Translating gives CASSWMGGSYGYTF.

The sample holds a few counts of this clonotype. The chain recombines TRBV4-1 with TRBJ2-1; possibly TRBD2 for D (5 bases). The CDR3 contains 13 residues. Trimming left V 0 bases short and J 8 bases short, with 8 bases between. Germline V gives CDR1 MGHRA, CDR2 YSYEKL. The CDR3 sequence is CASSQEGSDEQFF. The CDR3 nucleotides read TGCGCCAGCAGCCAAGAGGGGAGCGATGAGCAGTTCTTC.

This clonotype came up a few times. The chain recombines TRBV7-8 with TRBJ2-7, with 7 bases aligning to TRBD1. The ends lost 6 bases at V and 1 base at J; junction bases unmatched: 12. Looked up from germline, CDR1 is SGHVS and CDR2 is FQNEAQ. The CDR3 consists of 16 residues. The CDR3 DNA reads TGTGCCAGCAGTAGGTGGGGGACAGCGATATCCTACGAGCAGTACGTC. Translation gives CASSRWGTAISYEQYV.

The chain recombines TRBV7-2 with TRBJ1-2; TRBD1 matches 7 bases. The CDR3 is 16 residues long. Germline CDR1 and CDR2: SGHTA and FQGNSA. After removal of 6 bases from V and 1 base from J, the junction contained 11 bases not matched to a gene. DNA of the CDR3: TGTGCCAGCAGTTCCAAAACGACAGGGATTAACTATGGCTACACCTTC. Amino acids: CASSSKTTGINYGYTF.

The CDR3 sequence is CASSGSGTHQPQHF. Written as DNA, the CDR3 is TGTGCCAGCAGTGGTTCAGGGACCCATCAGCCCCAGCATTTT. V usage is TRBV6-1 and J usage is TRBJ1-5; TRBD1 might be the D (5 bases). V lost 4 bases and J lost 5, with 12 bases in between. Germline loops: CDR1 MNHNS, CDR2 SASEGT. This CDR3 comprises 14 residues.

In its sample, this clonotype was seen many times. The chain links TRBV7-3 to TRBJ2-3; D is undetermined. V was trimmed by 2 bases and J by 2 bases, leaving 5 bases between them. The germline V gene encodes CDR1 SGHTA and CDR2 FQGTGA. The CDR3 extends over 13 amino acids. CDR3 DNA: TGTGCCAGCAGCTTATACTACACAGATACGCAGTATTTT. Translated: CASSLYYTDTQYF.

V gene TRBV19 combines with J gene TRBJ1-1, with D unclear. This CDR3 is built from 13 residues. Trimming took off 2 bases at V and 2 bases at J, with 6 bases between the two ends. In germline, CDR1 is LNHDA, CDR2 SQIVND (reference sequence). The CDR3 loop is CASSITFNTEAFF. The CDR3 DNA reads TGTGCCAGTAGTATAACCTTTAACACTGAAGCTTTCTTT.

This clonotype was seen only once. The rearrangement uses TRBV11-2 and TRBJ1-1; D not certain. This CDR3 has 15 amino acids. Germline loops: CDR1 SGHAT, CDR2 FQNNGV. Trimming shortened V by 1 base and J by 4 bases, and 13 bases separated the two germline ends. The CDR3 DNA is TGTGCCAGCAGCTTAGGTGACACCCGGGGCACTGAAGCTTTCTTT. It is translated as CASSLGDTRGTEAFF.

The rearrangement joins TRBV29-1 to TRBJ1-1; maybe TRBD1 (5 bases). The CDR3 is made up of 14 amino acids. The germline CDR1 and CDR2 sequences are SQVTM and ANQGSEA. Trimming cost V 6 bases and J 2 bases, with 16 bases left between them. The CDR3 bases are TGCAGCGTCCCCTCCCGGACAACTAACACTGAAGCTTTCTTT. Translation gives CSVPSRTTNTEAFF.

This clonotype appeared a few times. The chain has TRBV12-3 or TRBV12-4 and TRBJ2-2, with D maybe TRBD1 (5 bases). Trimming left V 6 bases short and J 5 bases short, with 13 bases between. The CDR3 has 14 amino acids. The CDR3 nucleotides read TGTGCCAGCAGCCCGACCCCAGGGACCGGGGAGCTGTTTTTT. Protein product: CASSPTPGTGELFF.

This clonotype is a singleton in its sample. The chain recombines TRBV4-2 with TRBJ1-1, with D perhaps TRBD1 (6 bases). V was cut by 1 base and J by 5 bases, with 8 bases left in between. There are 13 residues in the CDR3. Germline-derived CDR1 and CDR2 are LGHNA and YNFKEQ. The CDR3 region has the DNA TGTGCCAGCAGCCAAGGGGGGCTGACTGAAGCTTTCTTT. Protein product: CASSQGGLTEAFF.

The genes are TRBV29-1 and TRBJ2-7; D may match TRBD1 or TRBD2 (5 bases each). Germline V lookup: CDR1 SQVTM, CDR2 ANQGSEA. CDR3 length equals 11 residues. Trimming stripped 4 bases from V and 2 bases from J, with 6 bases between. The CDR3 protein is CSVVGPYEQYF. In nucleotides, the CDR3 is TGCAGCGTTGTGGGACCCTACGAGCAGTACTTC.

The chain is built from TRBV24-1 and TRBJ2-3; TRBD1 matches 7 bases. The CDR3 contains 14 residues. V lost 9 bases to trimming and J lost 2 bases; unmatched junction nucleotides: 7. The germline V gene encodes CDR1 KGHDR and CDR2 SFDVKD. CDR3 sequence (DNA): TGTGCCACCCGCCTTGGACAGGACACAGATACGCAGTATTTT. Translated, it gives CATRLGQDTDTQYF.

The chain couples TRBV10-3 to TRBJ2-1; 8 nucleotides agree with TRBD1. The CDR3 has 14 amino acids. CDR1 and CDR2 from the germline V gene are ENHRY and SYGVKD. The J segment lost 9 bases and the V segment lost 3 bases, leaving 7 bases of the junction unmatched. The CDR3 sequence is CAISDARQGSEQFF. For the CDR3, the DNA is TGTGCCATCAGTGATGCGAGACAGGGGAGTGAGCAGTTCTTC.